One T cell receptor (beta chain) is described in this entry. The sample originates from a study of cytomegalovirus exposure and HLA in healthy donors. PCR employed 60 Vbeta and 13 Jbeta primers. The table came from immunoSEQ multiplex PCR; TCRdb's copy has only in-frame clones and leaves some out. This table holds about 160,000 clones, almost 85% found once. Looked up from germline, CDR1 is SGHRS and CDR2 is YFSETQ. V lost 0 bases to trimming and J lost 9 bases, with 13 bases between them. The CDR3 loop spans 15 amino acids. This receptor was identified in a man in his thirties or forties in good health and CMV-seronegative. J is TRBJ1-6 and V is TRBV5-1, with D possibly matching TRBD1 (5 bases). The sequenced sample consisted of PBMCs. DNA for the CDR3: TGCGCCAGCAGCTTGGTGGGGGGGTCAAGTTCACCCCTCCACTTT. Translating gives CASSLVGGSSSPLHF.